Shown below are 15 T cell receptor beta chains from a single sample sequenced in a study of blood T cell repertoires in COVID-19. This table comes from immunoSEQ multiplex PCR, and its TCRdb copy is limited to in-frame clones, with some not included. In the table there are under 8,000 clones, 75% to 90% of which are singletons. Sequenced input: peripheral blood. The receptors originated from a man older than 75 with active COVID-19.

This clone was seen a single time. The genes are TRBV6-2 or TRBV6-3 and TRBJ2-7; 8 positions agree with TRBD1. Germline CDR1 reads MNHEY; CDR2 reads SVGEGT. The V and J ends lost 5 bases and 6 bases, in that order; junction bases with no gene match: 15. The CDR3 loop spans 16 amino acids. DNA for the CDR3: TGTGCCAGCAGTCCGCGACAGGGGTCCTCGAGTCGCGAGCAGTACTTC. This translates into CASSPRQGSSSREQYF.

The genes are TRBV7-9 and TRBJ2-3; TRBD2 aligns across 7 bases. Germline V gene lookup returns CDR1 SEHNR and CDR2 FQNEAQ (reference sequence). V shed 6 bases and J 2 bases; nucleotides not matched to a gene: 5. The CDR3 is made up of 14 amino acids. CDR3 nucleotide sequence: TGTGCCAGCAGTCCCGGGACTAACACAGATACGCAGTATTTT. Residues: CASSPGTNTDTQYF. Combining the CDR3 with reference TRBV7-9 and TRBJ2-3 gives the whole variable domain DTGVSQNPRHKITKRGQNVTFRCDPISEHNRLYWYRQTLGQGPEFLTYFQNEAQLEKSRLLSDRFSAERPKGSFSTLEIQRTEQGDSAMYLCASSPGTNTDTQYFGPGTRLTVL.

J is TRBJ1-5 and V is TRBV2, with 9 bases fitting TRBD1. V was clipped by 7 bases and J by 0 bases; unmatched bases: 10. CDR3 length: 17 residues. Germline V gene lookup returns CDR1 SNHLY and CDR2 FYNNEI. CDR3 residues: CASNRDRVFGSNQPQHF. The CDR3 DNA is TGTGCCAGCAATCGGGACAGGGTATTCGGTAGCAATCAGCCCCAGCATTTT.

The CDR3 loop is CATLGGLAGGGEQFF. The CDR3 DNA reads as TGCGCCACCCTCGGAGGACTAGCGGGAGGGGGTGAGCAGTTCTTC. The chain combines TRBV4-1 with TRBJ2-1, with 15 bases fitting TRBD2. The length of the CDR3 is 15 residues. Trimming at V came to 10 bases and at J to 9 bases, leaving 10 bases not matched to a gene. Per germline, CDR1 MGHRA and CDR2 YSYEKL.

This chain links TRBV2 with TRBJ2-3, with D possibly matching TRBD1 (5 bases). This CDR3 contains 14 residues. Germline loops: CDR1 SNHLY, CDR2 FYNNEI. The V gene lost 6 bases and the J gene lost 0 bases, with 10 bases spanning the gap. CDR3 in amino acids: CASRRTHSTDTQYF. CDR3 nucleotide sequence: TGTGCCAGCAGGAGGACACACAGCACAGATACGCAGTATTTT.

The gene calls are TRBV5-1 and TRBJ2-7, with TRBD1 matching 9 bases. Trimming cost V 4 bases and J 6 bases; bases outside gene matches: 11. The CDR3 spans 15 residues. Germline loops: CDR1 SGHRS, CDR2 YFSETQ. CDR3 bases: TGCGCCAGCAGCGCGCGGACAGGGGAGGTAAGCGAGCAGTACTTC. This encodes CASSARTGEVSEQYF.

The chain's CDR3 is CASSLTGFAGNTIYF. The CDR3 DNA reads as TGTGCCAGCAGCTTGACAGGGTTCGCTGGAAACACCATATATTTT. The chain is built from TRBV7-8 and TRBJ1-3, with TRBD1 matching 7 bases. Germline V gives CDR1 SGHVS, CDR2 FQNEAQ. This CDR3 has 15 residues. Germline trimming cut 3 bases from V and 2 bases from J; bases unmatched to any gene: 4.

This clone was picked up a small number of times. V usage is TRBV2 and J usage is TRBJ2-7; D uncertain. The CDR3 extends over 11 amino acids. Trimming shortened V by 7 bases and J by 2 bases, and 6 bases separated the two germline ends. Germline CDR1 reads SNHLY; CDR2 reads FYNNEI. CDR3 sequence: CASMATYEQYF. The CDR3 DNA follows: TGTGCCAGCATGGCAACCTACGAGCAGTACTTC.

J is TRBJ2-1 and V is TRBV20-1; 8 bases agree with TRBD2. CDR3 length: 14 residues. CDR1 and CDR2 (germline): DFQATT, SNEGSKA (reference sequence). Germline trimming cut 3 bases from V and 5 bases from J; bases unmatched to any gene: 6. CDR3 amino acids: CSASNSGSDNEQFF. The DNA for the CDR3 is TGCAGTGCTAGTAACAGCGGGAGCGACAATGAGCAGTTCTTC.

This chain links TRBV6-5 with TRBJ2-7, with unresolved D. Trimming took off 8 bases at V and 2 bases at J, with 13 bases between the two ends. Per the germline V gene, CDR1 is MNHEY and CDR2 is SVGAGI. The CDR3 spans 13 residues. The CDR3 bases are TGTGCCAGCTGCCAAGGCGGTACCTACGAGCAGTACTTC. Residues: CASCQGGTYEQYF.

The V gene is TRBV5-1, the J gene TRBJ2-1, with D maybe TRBD1 (6 bases). This CDR3 comprises 14 residues. The germline V gene has CDR1 SGHRS and CDR2 YFSETQ. V was shortened by 0 bases and J by 9 bases, with 13 bases between the two germline ends. CDR3 nucleotides: TGCGCCAGCAGCTTGGGACAGGAAGGCGGTGAGCAGTTCTTC. Amino acid sequence: CASSLGQEGGEQFF.

A remark on this clone: Other DNA sequences of this sample code for an identical CDR3. V is TRBV4-1 and J is TRBJ2-2, with D possibly matching TRBD1 (8 bases). V was clipped by 4 bases and J by 0 bases, with 24 bases between them. CDR1 and CDR2 from the germline V gene are MGHRA and YSYEKL. CDR3 length: 20 amino acids. CDR3 region: CASSPTKYTGGGTNTGELFF. DNA of the CDR3: TGCGCCAGCAGCCCCACCAAATACACAGGGGGGGGGACGAACACCGGGGAGCTGTTTTTT.

This rearrangement joins TRBV5-6 to TRBJ1-2; 9 bases match TRBD1. Trimming cost V 0 bases and J 8 bases; bases outside gene matches: 2. The CDR3 consists of 13 residues. The germline V gene encodes CDR1 SGHDT and CDR2 YYEEEE. The CDR3 reads CASSLDRGRGYTF. The CDR3 DNA reads TGTGCCAGCAGCTTGGACAGGGGGCGAGGCTACACCTTC. Combining the CDR3 with reference TRBV5-6 and TRBJ1-2 gives the whole variable domain DAGVTQSPTHLIKTRGQQVTLRCSPKSGHDTVSWYQQALGQGPQFIFQYYEEEERQRGNFPDRFSGHQFPNYSSELNVNALLLGDSALYLCASSLDRGRGYTFGSGTRLTVV.

This chain uses TRBV27 with TRBJ2-1, with 9 nucleotides matching TRBD1. V shed 5 bases, J shed 7 bases, and the junction held 15 bases outside the gene matches. This CDR3 region has 17 residues. CDR1 and CDR2 (germline): MNHEY, SMNVEV (reference sequence). CDR3 sequence: CASSQGQGPWWGNEQFF. DNA for the CDR3: TGTGCCAGCAGTCAGGGACAGGGACCATGGTGGGGAAATGAGCAGTTCTTC.

The J gene is TRBJ2-7, the V gene TRBV19; the D gene is possibly TRBD2 (5 bases). This CDR3 region has 15 residues. Looked up from germline, CDR1 is LNHDA and CDR2 is SQIVND (reference sequence). V was clipped by 1 base and J by 6 bases, with 16 bases between them. The CDR3 DNA reads TGTGCCAGTAGTATAGCCGGAACTAGAGTCCGCGAGCAGTACTTC. Translating it yields CASSIAGTRVREQYF.